These T cell receptor beta chains were read from a single sample in a study of blood T cells in healthy people across ages. In TCRdb, the 5' RACE reads were re-called with MiXCR into one record per CDR3 protein. Of 1.5 million to 2 million distinct CDR3 sequences listed, about two fifths are singletons. Sequencing was done on a sample of blood. The receptors here all came from a human donor in good health. CDR3s include the opening cysteine and the closing phenylalanine or tryptophan. Fields, in order: D gene, clone size, V gene, J gene, CDR3 protein, CDR3 DNA. A D gene is named only where the DNA matches it firmly. Clone size appears in some rows only: once, few, many, or a class for an expanded clone.

>TRBD1|many|TRBV29-1|TRBJ2-7
CSTKDGQGGSPDEQYF
TGCAGCACGAAGGATGGACAGGGGGGATCGCCGGACGAGCAGTACTTC
>-|-|TRBV7-2|TRBJ1-2
CASSLGLGLVGYTF
TGTGCCAGCAGCTTAGGTTTAGGGTTGGTTGGCTACACCTTC
>TRBD1|few|TRBV7-2|TRBJ1-2
CASSLGTGASNYGYTF
TGTGCCAGCAGCTTAGGGACAGGGGCCTCGAACTATGGCTACACCTTC
>TRBD2|-|TRBV20-1|TRBJ2-1
CSARRLAGYGTQFF
TGCAGTGCTAGAAGGCTAGCGGGGTATGGGACCCAGTTCTTC
>-|few|TRBV7-9|TRBJ1-1
CASSANRRANTEAFF
TGTGCCAGCAGCGCTAACAGGAGGGCTAACACTGAAGCTTTCTTT
>-|few|TRBV9|TRBJ2-5
CASSAQPDSQETQYF
TGTGCCAGCAGCGCACAACCCGACAGCCAAGAGACCCAGTACTTC
>-|-|TRBV12-3/TRBV12-4|TRBJ2-6
CASSLGVEGANVLTF
TGTGCCAGCAGTTTAGGGGTGGAAGGGGCCAACGTCCTGACTTTC
>-|many|TRBV4-3|TRBJ2-3
CASSQDRDSTQYF
TGCGCCAGCAGCCAAGATCGAGACAGTACGCAGTATTTT
>-|-|TRBV25-1|TRBJ1-4
CASSEQGEDGIQEKLFF
TGTGCCAGCAGTGAACAGGGCGAGGATGGGATACAAGAAAAACTGTTTTTT
>TRBD2|many|TRBV29-1|TRBJ2-7
CSVEEGSGGYEQYF
TGCAGCGTTGAAGAAGGTAGCGGGGGCTACGAGCAGTACTTC
>-|-|TRBV12-3/TRBV12-4|TRBJ2-5
CASRLGAVRTQYF
TGTGCCAGCAGATTAGGGGCCGTGCGGACCCAGTACTTC
>-|few|TRBV5-6|TRBJ2-1
CASSLGFQVYNEQFF
TGTGCCAGCAGCTTAGGTTTTCAGGTTTACAATGAGCAGTTCTTC
>TRBD1|few|TRBV12-3/TRBV12-4|TRBJ2-1
CASSYGTGEFF
TGTGCCAGCAGTTACGGGACAGGGGAGTTCTTC
>-|-|TRBV29-1|TRBJ1-1
CSEGLRNTEAFF
TGCAGCGAAGGACTGAGGAACACTGAAGCTTTCTTT
>-|few|TRBV9|TRBJ2-4
CASSVASSYNEQYF
TGTGCCAGCAGCGTAGCTAGCTCCTACAATGAGCAGTACTTC
>TRBD1|-|TRBV4-3|TRBJ2-3
CASSQVMGPYRGSTDTQYF
TGCGCCAGCAGCCAAGTTATGGGACCATACAGGGGAAGCACAGATACGCAGTATTTT
>-|-|TRBV2|TRBJ2-3
CASRRQEHTQYF
TGTGCCAGCAGGCGGCAGGAGCATACGCAGTATTTT
>TRBD1|-|TRBV20-1|TRBJ1-1
CSAAGQRAYTEAFF
TGCAGTGCTGCGGGACAGCGGGCATACACTGAAGCTTTCTTT
>TRBD2|-|TRBV7-2|TRBJ2-5
CASSFGAGGPGETQYF
TGTGCCAGCAGCTTCGGTGCGGGGGGGCCAGGGGAGACCCAGTACTTC